These 26 T cell receptor beta chains were sequenced from one sample in a study of blood T cell repertoires in COVID-19 (dated by TCRdb to 2018 to 2020). Libraries were prepared through the immunoSEQ multiplex PCR assay. TCRdb limited this immuneACCESS table to in-frame rearrangements with V and J called. A share of clones is missing; checked studies link under half to unresolved V genes, and the rest is unexplained. Within this sample are more than 120,000 clones, with just under 90% of them counted one time only. The top ten constitute 8.6% of the sample. Material: peripheral blood. The receptor source for this set is a woman aged 50 to 60 with active or convalescent COVID-19.

The rearrangement uses TRBV5-4 and TRBJ1-3; D is ambiguous. CDR3 length equals 17 residues. Trimming cost V 2 bases and J 0 bases, with 15 bases left between them. From germline, CDR1 is SGHNT and CDR2 YYREEE (reference sequence). The CDR3 DNA is TGTGCCAGCAGCTTCGGCAAACAGACGAGCTCTGGAAACACCATATATTTT. Residues: CASSFGKQTSSGNTIYF. The variable domain in full, with the rest retrieved from reference TRBV5-4 and TRBJ1-3, is ETGVTQSPTHLIKTRGQQVTLRCSSQSGHNTVSWYQQALGQGPQFIFQYYREEENGRGNFPPRFSGLQFPNYSSELNVNALELDDSALYLCASSFGKQTSSGNTIYFGEGSWLTVV.

J is TRBJ1-5 and V is TRBV13; D not resolved. Germline values: CDR1 PRHDT, CDR2 FYEKMQ (reference sequence). Trimming took 4 bases from V and 2 from J, leaving 12 bases between them. The CDR3 extends over 15 amino acids. The CDR3 here is CASSSREGGNQPQHF. The CDR3 nucleotides are TGTGCCAGCAGCTCCCGGGAAGGTGGCAATCAGCCCCAGCATTTT.

This chain connects TRBV5-4 to TRBJ2-3; 7 nucleotides agree with TRBD2. CDR1 is SGHNT and CDR2 is YYREEE in the germline V gene (reference sequence). The V gene end was trimmed by 6 bases and the J gene end by 2 bases; junction bases not matched to a gene: 6. The length of the CDR3 is 14 residues. CDR3 DNA sequence: TGTGCCAGCACCGAGACTAGCCTCACAGATACGCAGTATTTT. Its translation is CASTETSLTDTQYF.

The CDR3: CATSDPGTGGGYTF. The CDR3 bases are TGTGCCACCAGTGACCCCGGGACAGGGGGAGGCTACACCTTC. J is TRBJ1-2 and V is TRBV24-1; 11 bases align to TRBD1. CDR3 length equals 14 residues. V was clipped by 4 bases and J by 8 bases; unmatched bases: 5. Germline CDR1 and CDR2: KGHDR and SFDVKD.

The chain is built from TRBV5-1 and TRBJ2-1; D is possibly TRBD1 (6 bases). Germline assignment: CDR1 SGHRS and CDR2 YFSETQ. This CDR3 contains 15 residues. V lost 0 bases to trimming and J lost 3 bases, with 10 bases between them. The CDR3 region has the DNA TGCGCCAGCAGCTTGGGTGTCAGGGGCTACAATGAGCAGTTCTTC. Protein sequence: CASSLGVRGYNEQFF.

The gene calls are TRBV18 and TRBJ1-3; weak D call: TRBD1 (6 bases). Looked up from germline, CDR1 is KGHSH and CDR2 is LQKENI. V lost 5 bases and J 0 bases, leaving 8 bases between the germline ends. The CDR3 has 14 residues. The CDR3 nucleotides read TGTGCCAGCTCAGGACAGACCTCTGGAAACACCATATATTTT. Amino acid sequence: CASSGQTSGNTIYF.

This clone was observed once. V and J are TRBV25-1 and TRBJ1-5; 7 nucleotides line up with TRBD1. V dropped 8 bases and J dropped 1; count of bases not matched to a gene: 5. Germline loops: CDR1 MGHDK, CDR2 SYGVNS. The CDR3 sequence is 14 residues long. CDR3 region: CASQRQGSNQPQHF. The CDR3 coding sequence is TGTGCCAGCCAGCGACAGGGAAGCAATCAGCCCCAGCATTTT. Together with reference TRBV25-1 and TRBJ1-5, the CDR3 gives the full variable domain: EADIYQTPRYLVIGTGKKITLECSQTMGHDKMYWYQQDPGMELHLIHYSYGVNSTEKGDLSSESTVSRIRTEHFPLTLESARPSHTSQYLCASQRQGSNQPQHFGDGTRLSIL.

CDR3 protein: CASSLGRYEQYF. CDR3 in DNA: TGTGCCAGCAGTTTGGGCAGATACGAGCAGTACTTC. The gene calls are TRBV28 and TRBJ2-7, with D uncertain. The CDR3 totals 12 residues. Trimming removed 3 bases from V and 4 bases from J, with 7 bases in between. Germline values: CDR1 MDHEN, CDR2 SYDVKM.

The chain recombines TRBV5-6 with TRBJ2-1, with D tentatively TRBD1 (6 bases). The CDR3 loop spans 16 amino acids. Between the trimmed V and J ends, which lost 3 bases and 4 bases, there was a span of 17 bases. Germline V gene data show CDR1 as SGHDT and CDR2 as YYEEEE. CDR3 coding DNA: TGTGCCAGCAGCTCTAACCAGGGGTTGTCATACAATGAGCAGTTCTTC. Its protein product is CASSSNQGLSYNEQFF.

V and J are TRBV27 and TRBJ2-2; TRBD2 matches at 11 bases. With V trimmed by 3 bases and J by 9 bases, 18 bases remained unmatched. This CDR3 is built from 19 residues. Germline values: CDR1 MNHEY, CDR2 SMNVEV (reference sequence). DNA of the CDR3: TGTGCCAGCAGTTTTAATCCCGGGCTAGCGGGGGGAAAAGTCCGGGAGCTGTTTTTT. Translation gives CASSFNPGLAGGKVRELFF.

This sequence joins TRBV4-3 and TRBJ2-3, with D perhaps matching TRBD2 (6 bases). Germline V lookup: CDR1 LGHNA, CDR2 YSLEER. Between the trimmed V and J ends, which lost 1 base and 3 bases, there was a span of 8 bases. CDR3 length: 14 amino acids. For the CDR3, the DNA is TGCGCCAGCAGCCAAGCCGCGGGGACAGATACGCAGTATTTT. It yields the protein CASSQAAGTDTQYF.

This chain connects TRBV15 to TRBJ2-7; 15 bases agree with TRBD2. The V gene's germline CDR1 is LNHNV and CDR2 YYDKDF (reference sequence). This CDR3 spans 17 amino acids. J was trimmed by 7 bases and V by 3 bases; bases with no gene match: 10. The DNA of the CDR3 is TGTGCCACCAGCAGCGGGACTAGCGGGAGGCAGGGTTGGGAGCAGTACTTC. It is translated as CATSSGTSGRQGWEQYF.

This clone was detected once. V gene TRBV19 combines with J gene TRBJ1-1; 7 positions match TRBD1. CDR1 is LNHDA, CDR2 SQIVND, per germline (reference sequence). With 5 bases clipped from V and 7 bases from J, the junction kept 13 bases outside the gene matches. CDR3 size: 15 residues. CDR3 in amino acids: CASSPTTWDSFEAFF. DNA of the CDR3: TGTGCCAGTAGTCCGACAACATGGGACAGCTTTGAAGCTTTCTTT.

The chain is built from TRBV6-5 and TRBJ2-1; 11 bases are a match to TRBD1. The CDR3 is made up of 14 amino acids. Looked up from germline, CDR1 is MNHEY and CDR2 is SVGAGI. With V trimmed by 7 bases and J by 10 bases, 9 bases remained unmatched. Here the CDR3 DNA reads TGTGCCAGCAACCACGGACAGGGGGCGAGGGAGCAGTTCTTC. Translation gives CASNHGQGAREQFF.

The J gene is TRBJ2-1, the V gene TRBV24-1; TRBD2 matches at 7 bases. The CDR3 spans 14 residues. J lost 2 bases, V lost 7 bases, and 4 bases had no gene match. Germline V lookup: CDR1 KGHDR, CDR2 SFDVKD. The CDR3 sequence is CATSPSGAYNEQFF. The CDR3 DNA sequence: TGTGCCACCAGCCCTAGCGGCGCCTACAATGAGCAGTTCTTC.

This clone is a singleton in its sample. The CDR3 is CASSKCRFVGANIQYF. CDR3 coding DNA: TGTGCCAGCAGCAAATGTCGGTTCGTAGGGGCAAACATTCAGTACTTC. This rearrangement joins TRBV21-1 to TRBJ2-4; TRBD1 was called by the table and not checked on the DNA. TRBV21-1 is assigned pseudogene status. The CDR3 length is 16 residues.

The chain employs TRBV10-3 and TRBJ1-2; TRBD1 is a possible D gene (5 bases). The germline V and J ends were trimmed by 0 bases and 7 bases, with 12 bases remaining between them. CDR3 length: 14 amino acids. The germline V gene encodes CDR1 ENHRY and CDR2 SYGVKD. The CDR3 region has the DNA TGTGCCATCAGTGAGTCGTCAGGACACCGTGGCTACACCTTC. It translates to CAISESSGHRGYTF.

CDR3 sequence (DNA): TGTGCCAGCAGCTTACTAGCGGGAGAAGGTGGTGAGCAGTTCTTC. Residues: CASSLLAGEGGEQFF. The chain uses TRBV7-6 and TRBJ2-1, with 10 bases identical to TRBD2. The V gene end was trimmed by 2 bases and the J gene end by 9 bases; junction bases not matched to a gene: 7. This CDR3 is 15 amino acids long. CDR1 is SGHVS, CDR2 FNYEAQ, per germline.

The rearrangement links TRBV12-3 or TRBV12-4 to TRBJ1-2; D is undetermined. Trimming stripped 4 bases from V and 7 bases from J, with 7 bases between. This CDR3 is built from 11 residues. The chain's CDR3 is CASSSGFGYTF. In nucleotides, the CDR3 is TGTGCCAGCAGTTCCGGGTTTGGCTACACCTTC.

The chain combines TRBV11-2 with TRBJ2-7; D perhaps matches TRBD2 (6 bases). Germline CDR1 reads SGHAT; CDR2 reads FQNNGV. The CDR3 runs 14 residues. The germline V and J ends were trimmed by 5 bases and 2 bases, with 13 bases remaining between them. The CDR3 protein is CASSLGTATYEQYF. The CDR3 nucleotides read TGTGCCAGCAGCCTCGGGACTGCTACCTACGAGCAGTACTTC.

The chain is built from TRBV24-1 and TRBJ2-5; D is perhaps TRBD1 (5 bases). The CDR3 is 14 residues long. Germline V gene sequence: CDR1 KGHDR, CDR2 SFDVKD. The V gene lost 2 bases and the J gene lost 2 bases, with 8 bases spanning the gap. The CDR3 coding sequence is TGTGCCACCAGTGATTACAGGACACAAGAGACCCAGTACTTC. Translated, it gives CATSDYRTQETQYF.

This chain uses TRBV12-3 or TRBV12-4 with TRBJ1-1; 7 bases match TRBD1. The CDR3 totals 13 residues. With 7 bases clipped from V and 10 bases from J, the junction kept 12 bases outside the gene matches. The CDR3 DNA reads as TGTGCCAGCACCGATCGACAGGGCAAAGGAGCTTTCTTT. Translation gives CASTDRQGKGAFF.

This chain links TRBV4-1 with TRBJ2-7; D remains ambiguous. Trimming removed 1 base from V and 5 bases from J, with 9 bases in between. CDR1 is MGHRA and CDR2 is YSYEKL in the germline V gene. This CDR3 is 13 amino acids long. The CDR3 sequence is CASSQVLTDEQYF. Written as DNA, the CDR3 is TGCGCCAGCAGCCAAGTATTAACAGACGAGCAGTACTTC.

This rearrangement joins TRBV7-9 to TRBJ1-5, with 10 bases lining up with TRBD1. Per germline, CDR1 SEHNR and CDR2 FQNEAQ (reference sequence). This CDR3 has 17 amino acids. The trim removed 5 bases at V and 0 bases at J, leaving 7 bases unmatched. CDR3: CASSLGQGRYSNQPQHF. DNA of the CDR3: TGTGCCAGCAGCCTGGGACAGGGGCGGTATAGCAATCAGCCCCAGCATTTT.

This rearrangement joins TRBV9 to TRBJ2-2; 8 bases are a match to TRBD2. From germline, CDR1 is SGDLS and CDR2 YYNGEE. V shed 0 bases, J shed 5 bases, and the junction held 12 bases outside the gene matches. This CDR3 spans 18 amino acids. This CDR3 reads CASSVDTSGTSSTGELFF. DNA for the CDR3: TGTGCCAGCAGCGTAGATACCTCCGGGACTAGTAGTACCGGGGAGCTGTTTTTT.

This clone was found once. The chain links TRBV19 to TRBJ1-1; 12 bases are shared with TRBD1. The CDR3 has 18 residues. Germline V gene sequence: CDR1 LNHDA, CDR2 SQIVND (reference sequence). The V and J ends lost 5 bases and 5 bases, in that order; junction bases with no gene match: 15. CDR3 sequence reads: CASSLRLPGQGARTEAFF. The CDR3, as DNA: TGTGCCAGTAGTCTAAGACTACCGGGACAGGGGGCGAGGACTGAAGCTTTCTTT.